The 21 T cell receptor beta chains below were found in one sample sequenced in a study of CD8 T cells in Susac syndrome. After extraction with the RNeasy kit, roughly 0.5 to 1 ug of the RNA was reverse transcribed using random hexamers. TCRdb ran MiXCR on the immunoSEQ multiplex PCR reads and lists one entry per CDR3 protein. Here the sample spans a few hundred thousand distinct CDR3 sequences, approximately 84% being singletons. Sequenced input: CD8+ T cells from PBMCs. These receptors were taken from a human donor with multiple sclerosis.

V gene TRBV4-1 combines with J gene TRBJ1-2; TRBD1 matches at 10 bases. V was pared by 1 base and J by 5 bases, with 13 bases of the junction left unmatched. CDR1 is MGHRA, CDR2 YSYEKL, per germline. CDR3 length: 18 residues. In nucleotides, the CDR3 is TGCGCCAGCAGCCAAGTTCTAGGACAGGGGGTGACGGGATATGGCTACACCTTC. Encoded protein: CASSQVLGQGVTGYGYTF.

This chain connects TRBV4-1 to TRBJ2-1; 13 positions agree with TRBD2. The ends lost 5 bases at V and 9 bases at J; junction bases unmatched: 4. The germline CDR1 and CDR2 sequences are MGHRA and YSYEKL. The CDR3 has 14 amino acids. The CDR3 spells CASSYRTSGSEQFF. CDR3 DNA sequence: TGCGCCAGCAGCTACCGGACTAGCGGGAGTGAGCAGTTCTTC.

A single count supports this clonotype. The V call is TRBV27, the J call TRBJ2-7, with D perhaps being TRBD1 or TRBD2 (5 bases each). Germline CDR1 is MNHEY and CDR2 is SMNVEV (reference sequence). V was pared by 6 bases and J by 2 bases, with 20 bases between. CDR3 length: 16 amino acids. The CDR3 spells CASSRVRGEGTYEQYF. CDR3 DNA sequence: TGTGCCAGCAGCCGGGTGAGGGGAGAAGGGACCTACGAGCAGTACTTC.

The J gene is TRBJ1-1, the V gene TRBV5-1, with 8 nucleotides matching TRBD1. The CDR3 has 14 amino acids. The V and J ends lost 4 bases and 1 base, in that order; junction bases with no gene match: 3. The germline gives CDR1 SGHRS, CDR2 YFSETQ. The CDR3 spells CASSGDRRNTEAFF. Written as DNA, the CDR3 is TGCGCCAGCAGCGGGGACAGGCGGAACACTGAAGCTTTCTTT.

The J gene is TRBJ2-1, the V gene TRBV27; 9 bases agree with TRBD2. V shed 1 base, J shed 6 bases, and the junction held 13 bases outside the gene matches. Germline loops: CDR1 MNHEY, CDR2 SMNVEV (reference sequence). This CDR3 comprises 18 residues. The CDR3 sequence is CASSLYPWLREGRNEQFF. Written as DNA, the CDR3 is TGTGCCAGCAGTTTATACCCCTGGTTGCGGGAGGGCCGCAATGAGCAGTTCTTC.

Here the CDR3 DNA reads TGTGCCAGCAGTACGTCAGGTCGCTCCTACGAGCAGTACTTC. Protein sequence: CASSTSGRSYEQYF. The chain carries TRBV6-1 and TRBJ2-7; no clear D gene. Germline V gene sequence: CDR1 MNHNS, CDR2 SASEGT. The germline V and J ends were trimmed by 5 bases and 0 bases, with 11 bases remaining between them. The CDR3 consists of 14 residues.

This clonotype is a singleton in its sample. The chain employs TRBV5-1 and TRBJ1-2, with unresolved D. Germline CDR1 reads SGHRS; CDR2 reads YFSETQ. Trimming removed 1 base at V and 2 bases at J, with 9 bases between. The CDR3 covers 14 residues. The CDR3: CASSLSSVNYGYTF. As DNA, the CDR3 is TGCGCCAGCAGCTTGTCATCTGTAAACTATGGCTACACCTTC.

This chain links TRBV27 with TRBJ2-1; 7 bases are shared with TRBD2. V lost 3 bases, J lost 6 bases, and 11 bases stayed unmatched. In germline, CDR1 is MNHEY, CDR2 SMNVEV (reference sequence). This CDR3 comprises 16 residues. The DNA of the CDR3 is TGTGCCAGCAGTTTGACATTAGCGGGCGGATTCAATGAGCAGTTCTTC. Amino acid sequence: CASSLTLAGGFNEQFF.

This clonotype has only one observation. The chain couples TRBV6-1 to TRBJ2-3, with D maybe TRBD2 (6 bases). CDR3 length equals 16 residues. In germline, CDR1 is MNHNS, CDR2 SASEGT. Trimming removed 6 bases at V and 0 bases at J, with 16 bases between. CDR3 in DNA: TGTGCCAGCAGGGTGAATAGCGGCACTAGCACAGATACGCAGTATTTT. It is translated as CASRVNSGTSTDTQYF.

This clonotype was observed a single time. The gene calls are TRBV5-4 and TRBJ2-7; 7 bases align to TRBD2. CDR1 is SGHNT and CDR2 is YYREEE in the germline V gene (reference sequence). This CDR3 has 14 amino acids. The junction had 3 bases not matched to a gene; V was cut back by 0 bases and J by 3 bases. CDR3 in amino acids: CASSLDRDYYEQYF. As DNA, the CDR3 is TGTGCCAGCAGCTTGGACCGGGACTACTACGAGCAGTACTTC.

A few counts support this clonotype. The chain links TRBV6-2 or TRBV6-3 to TRBJ2-7; D possibly corresponds to TRBD1 (6 bases). In germline, CDR1 is MNHEY, CDR2 SVGEGT. The CDR3 length is 14 residues. Trimming cost V 0 bases and J 5 bases, with 11 bases left between them. The CDR3 region is CASSYSSRGHEQYF. Written as DNA, the CDR3 is TGTGCCAGCAGTTACTCGAGCAGGGGCCACGAGCAGTACTTC.

This sequence joins TRBV28 and TRBJ2-7, with TRBD2 matching over 8 bases. Germline CDR1 reads MDHEN; CDR2 reads SYDVKM. V shed 5 bases, J shed 2 bases, and the junction held 5 bases outside the gene matches. This CDR3 contains 14 residues. Here the CDR3 DNA reads TGTGCCAGCAGTCGCAGCGGGAGAACCTACGAGCAGTACTTC. As protein: CASSRSGRTYEQYF.

V is TRBV2 and J is TRBJ2-7; the match to TRBD2 covers 7 bases. From germline, CDR1 is SNHLY and CDR2 FYNNEI. V trimming: 5 bases; J trimming: 0 bases; junction bases outside the gene matches: 7. The CDR3 totals 15 residues. CDR3 in DNA: TGTGCCAGCAGTACCGAAACTAGCGTCTCCTACGAGCAGTACTTC. Translated, it gives CASSTETSVSYEQYF.

This chain joins TRBV6-6 and TRBJ1-5; tentative D call: TRBD1 (5 bases). The V end lost 8 bases, the J end lost 4 bases, and 18 bases lay between the germline ends. Germline V lookup: CDR1 MNHNY, CDR2 SVGAGI (reference sequence). This CDR3 comprises 15 residues. This CDR3 reads CASLSGAAQNQPQHF. CDR3 nucleotides: TGTGCCAGCCTCAGCGGGGCAGCACAGAATCAGCCCCAGCATTTT.

Only a few counts were recorded for this clonotype. CDR3 sequence (DNA): TGCGCCAGCAGCCAAGATACAGGGCTAGCGGGATTCTATGAGCAGTTCTTC. It is translated as CASSQDTGLAGFYEQFF. This rearrangement joins TRBV4-1 to TRBJ2-1, with 9 bases aligning to TRBD2. Trimming cost V 0 bases and J 8 bases; bases outside gene matches: 11. Germline assignment: CDR1 MGHRA and CDR2 YSYEKL. The CDR3 length is 17 residues.

This clonotype was found once. The CDR3 DNA reads TGTGCCAGCAGCGGGGGACTAGTGGAGTTCTTC. Translating it yields CASSGGLVEFF. This chain connects TRBV7-2 to TRBJ2-1; TRBD2 matches 8 bases. The germline V gene encodes CDR1 SGHTA and CDR2 FQGNSA. The CDR3 is 11 amino acids. J lost 14 bases, V lost 5 bases, and 5 bases had no gene match.

The V and J genes are TRBV23-1 and TRBJ1-1, with no clear D. TRBV23-1 is an ORF, with its function uncertain. The V end was cut by 2 bases, the J end by 11 bases, with 9 bases between. The CDR3 consists of 11 residues. CDR3 nucleotide sequence: TGCGCCAGCAGTCAACTACTGGGCGCTTTCTTT. Protein product: CASSQLLGAFF.

This sequence joins TRBV27 and TRBJ2-7, with D perhaps given as TRBD1 or TRBD2 (5 bases each). Trimming left V 4 bases short and J 3 bases short, with 10 bases between. Germline CDR1 is MNHEY and CDR2 is SMNVEV (reference sequence). CDR3 size: 13 residues. The CDR3 loop is CASSWSGSYEQYF. CDR3 sequence (DNA): TGTGCCAGCAGTTGGTCAGGGAGCTACGAGCAGTACTTC.

This clonotype appeared once. The V gene is TRBV5-6, the J gene TRBJ2-3; D unresolved. V was pared by 5 bases and J by 0 bases, with 7 bases between. CDR1 and CDR2 (germline): SGHDT, YYEEEE. The CDR3 is 13 residues long. Here the CDR3 reads CASSYDSTDTQYF. The CDR3 DNA reads as TGTGCCAGCAGTTACGACAGCACAGATACGCAGTATTTT.

J is TRBJ2-1 and V is TRBV7-9; no firm D call. This CDR3 contains 14 residues. The germline V and J ends were trimmed by 1 base and 9 bases, with 13 bases remaining between them. Germline assignment: CDR1 SEHNR and CDR2 FQNEAQ (reference sequence). Written as DNA, the CDR3 is TGTGCCAGCAGCTTAGATGGTGGGTTAGGTGAGCAGTTCTTC. Its translation: CASSLDGGLGEQFF.

CDR3 sequence reads: CAWTQGDGYTF. The CDR3 DNA reads as TGTGCCTGGACCCAGGGGGATGGCTACACCTTC. The rearrangement uses TRBV30 and TRBJ1-2; 7 nucleotides match TRBD1. The length of the CDR3 is 11 residues. V trimming: 4 bases; J trimming: 6 bases; junction bases outside the gene matches: 2. In germline, CDR1 is GTSNPN, CDR2 SVGIG (reference sequence).